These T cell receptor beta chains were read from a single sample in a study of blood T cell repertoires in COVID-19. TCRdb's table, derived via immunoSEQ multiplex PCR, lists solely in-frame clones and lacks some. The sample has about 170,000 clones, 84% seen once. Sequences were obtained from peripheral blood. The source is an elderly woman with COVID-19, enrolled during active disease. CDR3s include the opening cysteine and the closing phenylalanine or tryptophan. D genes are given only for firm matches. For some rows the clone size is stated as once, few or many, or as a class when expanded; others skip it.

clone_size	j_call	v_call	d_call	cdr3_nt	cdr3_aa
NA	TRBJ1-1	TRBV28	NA	TGTGCCAGCACCGTAAGACGGGGGAGGGCAACTGAAGCTTTCTTT	CASTVRRGRATEAFF
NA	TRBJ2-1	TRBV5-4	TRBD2	TGTGCCAGCAGCCTAGCGGGTAGCTCCTACAATGAGCAGTTCTTC	CASSLAGSSYNEQFF
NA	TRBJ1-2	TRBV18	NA	TGTGCCAGCTCACCAGAGGCAGGGCTCTATGGCTACACCTTC	CASSPEAGLYGYTF
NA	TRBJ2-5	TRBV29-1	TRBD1	TGCAGCGTTAATCCCGGGACAGGGAACCAAGAGACCCAGTACTTC	CSVNPGTGNQETQYF
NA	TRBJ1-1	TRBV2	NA	TGTGCCAGCAGTTCTTGGACGCTGGAGGGAACTGAAGCTTTCTTT	CASSSWTLEGTEAFF
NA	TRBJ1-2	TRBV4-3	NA	TGCGCCAGCAGCCCCGAGCTCCCCTACGGCTACACCTTC	CASSPELPYGYTF
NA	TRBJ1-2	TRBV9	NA	TGTGCCAGCAGCGTAGGCCCAGTTAACTATGGCTACACCTTC	CASSVGPVNYGYTF
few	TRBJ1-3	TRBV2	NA	TGTGCCAGCCGACTGAACTCTGGAAACACCATATATTTT	CASRLNSGNTIYF
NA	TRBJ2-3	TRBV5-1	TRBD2	TGCGCCAGCAGCTTGGTTCTAGCGGGAACCACAGATACGCAGTATTTT	CASSLVLAGTTDTQYF
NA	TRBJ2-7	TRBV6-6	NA	TGTGCCAGCAGCCGTGAACTGATCTACGAGCAGTACTTC	CASSRELIYEQYF
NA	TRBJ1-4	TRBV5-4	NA	TGTGCCAGCAGCCCCGGTGGTACCACTAATGAAAAACTGTTTTTT	CASSPGGTTNEKLFF
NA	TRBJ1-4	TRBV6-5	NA	TGTGCCAGCAGTTACGGGTCCGGGTTTGTTGAAAAACTGTTTTTT	CASSYGSGFVEKLFF
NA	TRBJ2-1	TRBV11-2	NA	TGTGCCAGCAGCTTACTAGGTTCTGAGCAGTTCTTC	CASSLLGSEQFF
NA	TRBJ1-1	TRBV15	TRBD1	TGTGCCACCAGCAGAGATCTGGTCCAGGGGGACACTGAAGCTTTCTTT	CATSRDLVQGDTEAFF
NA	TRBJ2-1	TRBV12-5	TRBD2	TGTGCTAGTGGTTTGACTAGCGGGGGACCGGGTGAGCAGTTCTTC	CASGLTSGGPGEQFF
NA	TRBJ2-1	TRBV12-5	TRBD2	TGTGCTAGTGGTTTGCCCCGGGGGACTAGCGGGAGTGGCTATGAGCAGTTCTTC	CASGLPRGTSGSGYEQFF
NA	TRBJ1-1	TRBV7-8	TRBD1	TGTGCCAGCATGAACCGGGAGGGGGCTTACACTGAAGCTTTCTTT	CASMNREGAYTEAFF
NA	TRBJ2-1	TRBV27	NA	TGTGCCAGCAGTTTATCCGGGTTTTCCAATGAGCAGTTCTTC	CASSLSGFSNEQFF
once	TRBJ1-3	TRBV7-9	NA	TGTGCCAGCAGCTTCGGCGGAGGCGGCTCTGGAAACACCATATATTTT	CASSFGGGGSGNTIYF
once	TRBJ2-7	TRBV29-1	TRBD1	TGCAGCTGCCGGACAGGGGCGTACGAGCAGTACTTC	CSCRTGAYEQYF
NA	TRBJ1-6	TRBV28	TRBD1	TGTGCCAGCAGTTTCCACGGGACAGGGACCCTCCACTTT	CASSFHGTGTLHF
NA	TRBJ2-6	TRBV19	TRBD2	TGTGCCAGTAGTATAGCTAAATCGGGGGGTCATGCCTCCGTCCTGACTTTC	CASSIAKSGGHASVLTF
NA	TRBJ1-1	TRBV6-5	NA	TGTGCCAGCAGTTACTCGGGCAGGGAAGCTTTCTTT	CASSYSGREAFF
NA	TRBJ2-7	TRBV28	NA	TGTGCCAGCGAGCGAGACTCCTACGAGCAGTACTTC	CASERDSYEQYF
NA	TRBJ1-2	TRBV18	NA	TGTGCCAGCTCACCAGTAGTCCTAGACTATGGCTACACCTTC	CASSPVVLDYGYTF
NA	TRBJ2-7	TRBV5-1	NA	TGCGCCAGCAGCTTGGAACAGGGATTACCCTCCTACGAGCAGTACTTC	CASSLEQGLPSYEQYF
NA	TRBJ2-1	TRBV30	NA	TGTGCCTGGAGTGTACCTCCAACCCTGGGAGGAAATGAGCAGTTCTTC	CAWSVPPTLGGNEQFF
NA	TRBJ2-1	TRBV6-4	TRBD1	TGTGCCAGCAGCCGAACAGGGGGCGCGTCCTACAATGAGCAGTTCTTC	CASSRTGGASYNEQFF
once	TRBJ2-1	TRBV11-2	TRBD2	TGTGCCAGCAGCTCCGTTGCCTGGACTAGCGGCGTTCAGTTCTTC	CASSSVAWTSGVQFF
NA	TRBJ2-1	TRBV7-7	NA	TGTGCCAGCAGCTTTCAAGGGGCCCAGTACAATGAGCAGTTCTTC	CASSFQGAQYNEQFF